This TCR beta chain was identified during a study of cytomegalovirus exposure and HLA in healthy donors. Study context: Unique TCRs from HLA-typed donors, 80 million to 100 million of them, were held in an early data release.

Both 60 Vbeta primers and 13 Jbeta primers went into the PCR. The data were produced by immunoSEQ multiplex PCR, yet TCRdb's version contains in-frame clones alone and is incomplete. The data contain roughly 140,000 clones, about 75% of them singletons. CDR1 and CDR2 (germline): SGHTA, FQGTGA. V lost 0 bases and J lost 4, with 7 bases in between. There are 14 residues in the CDR3. This clone occurred once. J is TRBJ2-1 and V is TRBV7-3; D uncertain. The TCR was taken from a woman aged 30 to 39 in good health and CMV-seronegative. The sample taken for sequencing was PBMCs. CDR3 residues: CASSLTASYNEQFF. The CDR3 DNA is TGTGCCAGCAGCTTAACGGCCAGTTACAATGAGCAGTTCTTC.